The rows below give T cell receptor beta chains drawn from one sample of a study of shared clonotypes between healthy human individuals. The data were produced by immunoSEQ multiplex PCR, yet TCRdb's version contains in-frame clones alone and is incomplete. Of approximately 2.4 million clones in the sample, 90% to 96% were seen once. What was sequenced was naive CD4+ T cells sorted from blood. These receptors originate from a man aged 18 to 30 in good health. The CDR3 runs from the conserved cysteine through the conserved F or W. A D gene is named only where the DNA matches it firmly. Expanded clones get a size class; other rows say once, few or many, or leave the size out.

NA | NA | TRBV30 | CACRLASQETQYF
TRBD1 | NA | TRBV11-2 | CASSFNADRERETQYF
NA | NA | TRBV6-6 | CASSYSGITYEQYF
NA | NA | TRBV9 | CASSVVSPAEGGDTQYF
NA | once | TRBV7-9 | CASSSIRRQGRFTEAFF
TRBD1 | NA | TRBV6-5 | CASSPGTALSYEQYF
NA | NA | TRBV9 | CASSVAAGQNYGYTF
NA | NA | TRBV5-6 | CASSLIGPADNEQFF
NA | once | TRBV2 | CASSEASRVVWTDTQYF
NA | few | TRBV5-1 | CASSLSGQNTEAFF
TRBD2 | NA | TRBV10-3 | CATRGTGELFF
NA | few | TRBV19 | CASSEDTTYEQYF
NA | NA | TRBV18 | CASSPDQGKGNQPQHF
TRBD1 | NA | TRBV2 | CASRLQGIYEKLFF
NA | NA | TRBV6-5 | CASSSLPLSGNTIYF
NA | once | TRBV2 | CASSWDKLRNEQFF
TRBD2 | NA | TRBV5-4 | CASSLASGGEKTQYF
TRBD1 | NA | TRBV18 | CASSSLQGAPDTQYF
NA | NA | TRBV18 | CASSSHLNQPQHF
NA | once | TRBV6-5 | CASRFSGANTGELFF
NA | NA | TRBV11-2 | CASSLQDYGYTF
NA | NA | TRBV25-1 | CASSELGSTNEKLFF
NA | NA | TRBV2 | CASSGGLGQPQHF
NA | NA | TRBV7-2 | CASSLVIGLGLDTQYF